The rows below give T cell receptor beta chains drawn from one sample of a study of T-cell memory formation after mild COVID-19. Each CDR3 protein is one row after TCRdb ran MiXCR on the 5' RACE reads. The table records hundreds of thousands of distinct CDR3 sequences, 20% to 30% of them present only once. Material for sequencing was PBMCs or a T cell subset sorted from them (not recorded which). Every receptor here comes from an adult woman who had mild COVID-19 (a few samples of this study predate the infection). Cell type and time point are not known. CDR3s include the opening cysteine and the closing phenylalanine or tryptophan. The D gene is left open where the match is weak. Size is omitted from some rows. Given values are once, few, many or a class for expanded clones.

abundance,j_gene,v_gene,d_gene,CDR3aa,CDR3nt
.,TRBJ2-1,TRBV20-1,.,CSARGPQTFYNEQFF,TGCAGTGCTAGAGGGCCCCAAACCTTTTACAATGAGCAGTTCTTC
.,TRBJ1-1,TRBV4-2,TRBD1,CASTLGTGNTEAFF,TGTGCCAGCACCCTAGGGACAGGGAACACTGAAGCTTTCTTT
.,TRBJ2-7,TRBV6-5,TRBD1,CASRSPGQGSYEQYF,TGTGCCAGCAGATCTCCGGGACAGGGAAGCTACGAGCAGTACTTC
.,TRBJ2-7,TRBV29-1,.,CSLRTPTYEQYF,TGCAGCTTAAGGACTCCTACCTACGAGCAGTACTTC
few,TRBJ2-1,TRBV15,.,CATSRAGTPYNEQFF,TGTGCCACCAGCAGAGCCGGGACTCCCTACAATGAGCAGTTCTTC
.,TRBJ2-2,TRBV9,.,CASSGEERLTGELFF,TGTGCCAGCAGCGGAGAGGAGAGGCTGACCGGGGAGCTGTTTTTT
.,TRBJ1-2,TRBV12-3/TRBV12-4,.,CASSRDNNYGYTF,TGTGCCAGCAGTCGGGACAATAACTATGGCTACACCTTC
.,TRBJ2-1,TRBV13,TRBD1,CASSPPTGLHEQFF,TGTGCCAGCAGCCCACCGACAGGGCTGCATGAGCAGTTCTTC
few,TRBJ2-5,TRBV15,.,CATSTPRETQYF,TGTGCCACCAGCACCCCCCGAGAGACCCAGTACTTC
many,TRBJ2-3,TRBV12-3/TRBV12-4,TRBD2,CASSLSGGPTDTQYF,TGTGCCAGCAGTTTAAGCGGGGGCCCCACAGATACGCAGTATTTT
few,TRBJ2-1,TRBV29-1,.,CSVAGAEQFF,TGCAGCGTGGCTGGGGCTGAGCAGTTCTTC
few,TRBJ2-1,TRBV18,.,CASSRDSYNEQFF,TGTGCCAGCTCCCGAGACAGTTACAATGAGCAGTTCTTC
.,TRBJ1-1,TRBV5-1,TRBD1,CASSFGQASEAFF,TGCGCCAGCAGTTTTGGACAGGCTTCTGAAGCTTTCTTT
.,TRBJ1-2,TRBV5-1,.,CASSYSADRHGYTF,TGCGCCAGCAGCTATTCAGCCGACAGGCATGGCTACACCTTC
.,TRBJ2-1,TRBV12-3/TRBV12-4,TRBD1,CASAGTASYNEQFF,TGTGCCAGCGCCGGGACAGCTTCCTACAATGAGCAGTTCTTC
few,TRBJ2-1,TRBV7-8,.,CASSFVVYNEQFF,TGTGCCAGCAGCTTCGTAGTCTACAATGAGCAGTTCTTC
few,TRBJ2-5,TRBV12-3/TRBV12-4,.,CASSLILSNLGETQYF,TGTGCCAGCAGTTTAATCCTTAGCAATCTGGGTGAGACCCAGTACTTC
.,TRBJ1-1,TRBV3-1,TRBD1,CASSPGTGDINTEAFF,TGTGCCAGCAGCCCCGGGACAGGGGATATTAACACTGAAGCTTTCTTT
once,TRBJ1-1,TRBV29-1,.,CSASTYMNTEAFF,TGCAGCGCATCGACATATATGAACACTGAAGCTTTCTTT
many,TRBJ2-1,TRBV12-3/TRBV12-4,TRBD2,CASSSASGGLYNEQFF,TGTGCCAGCAGTTCCGCTAGCGGGGGTCTCTACAATGAGCAGTTCTTC
.,TRBJ2-3,TRBV11-2,.,CASSLEAGGDPTDTQYF,TGTGCCAGCAGCTTAGAGGCAGGCGGCGACCCCACAGATACGCAGTATTTT
.,TRBJ2-2,TRBV24-1,TRBD2,CATSGGGGGSPNTGELFF,TGTGCCACCAGTGGGGGGGGAGGAGGATCTCCGAACACCGGGGAGCTGTTTTTT
.,TRBJ2-2,TRBV7-9,TRBD1,CASSTPLGVDRGLVTGELFF,TGTGCCAGCAGCACCCCGCTTGGGGTCGACAGGGGGCTCGTCACCGGGGAGCTGTTTTTT
.,TRBJ2-6,TRBV5-1,.,CASTAWAGANVLTF,TGCGCCAGCACGGCTTGGGCTGGGGCCAACGTCCTGACTTTC
.,TRBJ1-5,TRBV20-1,TRBD1,CSARETRQGEDWANQPQHF,TGCAGTGCTAGAGAAACCAGACAGGGAGAAGATTGGGCGAATCAGCCCCAGCATTTT
.,TRBJ2-4,TRBV11-2,.,CASSPRQGGGTKNIQYF,TGTGCCAGCAGCCCCCGACAGGGAGGGGGAACCAAAAACATTCAGTACTTC
.,TRBJ2-7,TRBV11-2,.,CASSLTAGPTEQYF,TGTGCCAGCAGCTTGACTGCAGGACCTACGGAGCAGTACTTC
.,TRBJ2-2,TRBV5-5,TRBD2,CASTRGGINTGELFF,TGTGCCAGCACACGGGGGGGAATCAACACCGGGGAGCTGTTTTTT
few,TRBJ2-2,TRBV29-1,TRBD1,CSVARGDRGRGTGELFF,TGCAGCGTTGCGAGAGGGGACAGGGGGCGCGGCACCGGGGAGCTGTTTTTT
few,TRBJ2-3,TRBV20-1,.,CSARDQGVDTQYF,TGCAGTGCTAGAGATCAGGGTGTAGATACGCAGTATTTT
few,TRBJ1-2,TRBV5-1,.,CASSLDGGVSYGYTF,TGCGCCAGCAGCTTGGATGGGGGCGTCAGCTATGGCTACACCTTC
.,TRBJ2-3,TRBV5-1,.,CASSAQTDTQYF,TGCGCCAGCAGCGCCCAAACAGATACGCAGTATTTT
.,TRBJ2-6,TRBV24-1,.,CATSVGGEFSGANVLTF,TGTGCCACCAGTGTCGGGGGCGAGTTCTCCGGGGCCAACGTCCTGACTTTC
few,TRBJ2-7,TRBV5-1,.,CASSSPGTGFYEQYF,TGCGCCAGCAGCTCGCCGGGGACTGGATTCTACGAGCAGTACTTC
few,TRBJ1-2,TRBV20-1,.,CSARTLRYGYTF,TGCAGTGCTAGAACTCTCCGCTATGGCTACACCTTC
few,TRBJ1-1,TRBV20-1,.,CSARDSFSTEAFF,TGCAGTGCTAGGGACAGTTTTTCCACTGAAGCTTTCTTT
.,TRBJ2-3,TRBV6-6,TRBD2,CASSYSTPAGGSTDTQYF,TGTGCCAGCAGTTACTCGACCCCCGCGGGAGGGAGCACAGATACGCAGTATTTT
few,TRBJ2-1,TRBV4-1,.,CASSTYGGPVNEQFF,TGCGCCAGCAGCACGTACGGGGGGCCTGTCAATGAGCAGTTCTTC
.,TRBJ2-3,TRBV7-8,.,CASSQTTSLIDTQYF,TGTGCCAGCAGCCAAACGACTAGTCTCATAGATACGCAGTATTTT
.,TRBJ2-1,TRBV20-1,.,CSARDLRRGSSYNEQFF,TGCAGTGCTAGAGACTTGAGGAGGGGGAGCTCCTACAATGAGCAGTTCTTC
many,TRBJ2-4,TRBV7-9,TRBD2,CASSFGLAGTADIQYF,TGTGCCAGCAGCTTCGGACTAGCGGGGACTGCAGACATTCAGTACTTC
.,TRBJ1-1,TRBV20-1,.,CSARRGRTDTEAFF,TGCAGTGCTAGGAGGGGGAGAACGGACACTGAAGCTTTCTTT
few,TRBJ1-1,TRBV4-1,.,CASSQHRVPEAFF,TGCGCCAGCAGCCAACACAGGGTTCCTGAAGCTTTCTTT
.,TRBJ2-7,TRBV5-1,.,CASSFEPGSSYEQYF,TGCGCCAGCAGCTTCGAACCGGGGAGCTCCTACGAGCAGTACTTC
few,TRBJ2-1,TRBV18,TRBD2,CASSPLLPGTSNEQFF,TGTGCCAGCTCACCACTTCTCCCCGGGACTAGCAATGAGCAGTTCTTC
many,TRBJ1-1,TRBV7-9,.,CASSTQLGNTEAFF,TGTGCCAGCAGCACCCAACTGGGGAACACTGAAGCTTTCTTT
.,TRBJ2-2,TRBV18,.,CASLARSTNTGELFF,TGTGCCAGCTTAGCCAGGTCCACGAACACCGGGGAGCTGTTTTTT
.,TRBJ1-1,TRBV11-2,.,CASSLGSGGPNTEAFF,TGTGCCAGCAGCTTAGGTTCGGGGGGCCCGAACACTGAAGCTTTCTTT
.,TRBJ2-7,TRBV2,TRBD1,CASNRQGVHSYEQYF,TGTGCCAGCAACCGACAGGGGGTTCACTCCTACGAGCAGTACTTC
.,TRBJ2-2,TRBV7-9,.,CASSSQGWTNTGELFF,TGTGCCAGCAGCTCCCAGGGTTGGACGAACACCGGGGAGCTGTTTTTT
.,TRBJ2-7,TRBV14,TRBD2,CASSLRKRAGGPYEQYF,TGTGCCAGCAGCCTCAGGAAAAGAGCGGGGGGACCCTACGAGCAGTACTTC
.,TRBJ2-7,TRBV7-9,.,CASSPALDSSYEQYF,TGTGCCAGCAGCCCTGCGCTTGACAGCTCCTACGAGCAGTACTTC
.,TRBJ1-2,TRBV3-1,.,CASSQGGGGGANYGYTF,TGTGCCAGCAGCCAAGGGGGAGGAGGAGGGGCGAACTATGGCTACACCTTC
.,TRBJ1-5,TRBV20-1,.,CSASGIPYSNQPQHF,TGCAGTGCTAGCGGGATACCTTATAGCAATCAGCCCCAGCATTTT
many,TRBJ2-7,TRBV5-1,.,CASSLARVSAYEQYF,TGCGCCAGCAGCTTGGCGCGGGTTAGCGCCTACGAGCAGTACTTC